This T cell receptor (beta chain) was sequenced for a study of monozygotic twins with inflammatory bowel disease. Each donor supplied more than 2 ml of blood. From the 5' RACE reads, TCRdb lists one entry per CDR3 protein and no DNA. The sample holds about 160,000 distinct CDR3 sequences. The CDR3 spans 13 residues. CDR1 is MNHEY and CDR2 is SVGAGI in the germline V gene. This sequence joins TRBV6-5 and TRBJ1-4. Sequencing input: blood. The TCR originated in a human donor with ulcerative colitis or Crohn's disease, or a healthy co-twin of an affected twin (not recorded which). CDR3 loop: CASSSRRREKLFF.